These T cell receptor beta chains were read from a single sample in a study of Ad26.COV2.S vaccination and SARS-CoV-2 variants. Measured with immunoSEQ multiplex PCR; TCRdb has only the in-frame clones, and not every one. Of about 350,000 clones in the sample, less than 90% were seen once. Sequences were derived from peripheral blood, sampled in a trial of Ad26.COV2.S vaccine versus placebo. The origin of the receptors is a person between 18 and 60 years old who received the Ad26.COV2.S COVID-19 vaccine or a placebo. Both conserved end residues are part of each CDR3. A D gene is named only where the DNA matches it firmly. Part of the rows lack a size; the others show once, few, many or a class for expanded clones.

clone size	D gene	V gene	J gene	CDR3 protein	CDR3 DNA
.	TRBD1	TRBV5-1	TRBJ1-4	CASSRDSVSEKLFF	TGCGCCAGCAGCCGGGACAGCGTAAGTGAAAAACTGTTTTTT
.	.	TRBV7-9	TRBJ1-5	CASSLAGQPQHF	TGTGCCAGCAGCCTCGCAGGTCAGCCCCAGCATTTT
.	.	TRBV14	TRBJ2-7	CASSPQGSSYEQYF	TGTGCCAGCAGCCCACAGGGCAGCTCCTACGAGCAGTACTTC
.	.	TRBV25-1	TRBJ1-1	CASSDRAGVEAFF	TGTGCCAGCAGTGACAGGGCGGGGGTTGAAGCTTTCTTT
.	.	TRBV14	TRBJ2-2	CASSPRGPNTGELFF	TGTGCCAGCAGCCCCCGCGGTCCGAACACCGGGGAGCTGTTTTTT
once	.	TRBV5-1	TRBJ2-2	CASSLAFKDGELFF	TGCGCCAGCAGCTTGGCCTTCAAAGACGGGGAGCTGTTTTTT
.	TRBD2	TRBV4-1	TRBJ2-1	CASSQEPTSGYNEQFF	TGCGCCAGCAGCCAAGAACCGACTAGCGGTTACAATGAGCAGTTCTTC
.	TRBD1	TRBV11-2	TRBJ1-4	CASSPGTGGLSNEKLFF	TGTGCCAGCAGCCCCGGGACAGGGGGCCTGTCTAATGAAAAACTGTTTTTT
.	.	TRBV7-2	TRBJ2-1	CASSLAGGPFDEQFF	TGTGCCAGCAGCTTAGCGGGGGGGCCCTTCGATGAGCAGTTCTTC
.	.	TRBV21-1	TRBJ1-1	CASSHRDAQGNTEAFF	TGTGCCAGCAGCCATAGAGATGCCCAGGGGAACACTGAAGCTTTCTTT
.	TRBD1	TRBV2	TRBJ1-4	CASSRTGVRNEKLFF	TGTGCCAGCAGTAGGACAGGGGTGAGGAATGAAAAACTGTTTTTT
.	.	TRBV28	TRBJ1-2	CASSLYRAYGYTF	TGTGCCAGCAGTTTATACAGGGCCTATGGCTACACCTTC
.	.	TRBV6-2/TRBV6-3	TRBJ1-5	CASSQGQPQHF	TGTGCCAGCAGTCAGGGTCAGCCCCAGCATTTT
.	.	TRBV12-3/TRBV12-4	TRBJ1-2	CASSQGLYGYTF	TGTGCCAGCAGTCAGGGCCTCTATGGCTACACCTTC
.	.	TRBV6-2/TRBV6-3	TRBJ2-5	CASSWAELGTQYF	TGTGCCAGCAGTTGGGCGGAATTGGGGACCCAGTACTTC
few	.	TRBV19	TRBJ1-5	CASNTEGSGNQPQHF	TGTGCCAGTAACACTGAGGGATCGGGGAATCAGCCCCAGCATTTT
.	TRBD1	TRBV3-1/TRBV3-2	TRBJ2-3	CASSLDRDSRTDTQYF	TGTGCCAGCAGCCTAGATAGGGACAGCCGCACAGATACGCAGTATTTT
.	TRBD1	TRBV13	TRBJ1-4	CASSTWTGPSNEKLFF	TGTGCCAGCAGCACTTGGACAGGGCCCTCCAATGAAAAACTGTTTTTT
.	.	TRBV28	TRBJ2-2	CASRGDRTNTGELFF	TGTGCCAGCAGGGGAGACAGGACGAACACCGGGGAGCTGTTTTTT
.	.	TRBV12-3/TRBV12-4	TRBJ1-2	CASTIGASGYTF	TGTGCCAGCACGATCGGTGCTTCGGGCTACACCTTC
.	TRBD1	TRBV28	TRBJ2-2	CASSLDRERAGELFF	TGTGCCAGCAGTCTTGACAGGGAAAGGGCCGGGGAGCTGTTTTTT
.	.	TRBV4-3	TRBJ2-2	CASRPQGSDYTGELFF	TGCGCCAGCAGGCCTCAGGGATCCGATTACACCGGGGAGCTGTTTTTT
once	TRBD2	TRBV6-2/TRBV6-3	TRBJ2-3	CASSYGAGVSDTQYF	TGTGCCAGCAGTTATGGGGCGGGAGTCTCAGATACGCAGTATTTT
.	TRBD1	TRBV5-1	TRBJ2-7	CASSHGTDKLEQYF	TGCGCCAGCAGCCACGGGACAGACAAGCTCGAGCAGTACTTC
.	.	TRBV28	TRBJ1-6	CASRGALGANSPLHF	TGTGCCAGCAGAGGGGCCCTTGGGGCTAATTCACCCCTCCACTTT
.	TRBD1	TRBV2	TRBJ2-7	CASTGQGAWEQYF	TGTGCCAGCACGGGACAGGGGGCGTGGGAGCAGTACTTC
.	.	TRBV19	TRBJ1-1	CASSRGRDTEAFF	TGTGCCAGTAGTCGTGGGAGGGACACTGAAGCTTTCTTT
.	TRBD2	TRBV3-1/TRBV3-2	TRBJ2-2	CASSQVGGLAVNTGELFF	TGTGCCAGCAGCCAAGTTGGAGGACTAGCGGTGAACACCGGGGAGCTGTTTTTT
.	.	TRBV18	TRBJ2-1	CASSPLGGAPHNEQFF	TGTGCCAGCTCACCATTAGGGGGGGCGCCCCACAATGAGCAGTTCTTC
.	.	TRBV9	TRBJ2-3	CASSGSRDLRGTDTQYF	TGTGCCAGCAGCGGGAGCCGGGATTTAAGAGGCACAGATACGCAGTATTTT
once	TRBD2	TRBV7-9	TRBJ2-2	CASSLGWREFSGELFF	TGTGCCAGCAGCTTAGGCTGGCGGGAGTTTAGCGGGGAGCTGTTTTTT
.	.	TRBV30	TRBJ1-5	CAWSREGNQPQHF	TGTGCCTGGAGCAGGGAGGGCAATCAGCCCCAGCATTTT
.	.	TRBV7-3	TRBJ2-6	CASRDSGANVLTF	TGTGCCAGCAGGGATTCTGGGGCCAACGTCCTGACTTTC
.	TRBD2	TRBV5-1	TRBJ2-3	CASSPTLAGGGDTQYF	TGCGCCAGCAGCCCGACCCTAGCGGGCGGGGGAGATACGCAGTATTTT
many	.	TRBV6-5	TRBJ2-7	CASSQRMGEQYF	TGTGCCAGCAGTCAACGAATGGGGGAGCAGTACTTC
.	.	TRBV18	TRBJ2-6	CASSLSTNSGANVLTF	TGTGCCAGCTCACTGTCGACGAACTCTGGGGCCAACGTCCTGACTTTC
.	TRBD2	TRBV5-1	TRBJ2-5	CASSSTSGAGGETQYF	TGCGCCAGCAGCTCGACTAGCGGTGCCGGGGGTGAGACCCAGTACTTC
.	.	TRBV3-1/TRBV3-2	TRBJ2-6	CASSQAGLSSGANVLTF	TGTGCCAGCAGCCAAGCGGGACTTAGCTCTGGGGCCAACGTCCTGACTTTC
.	.	TRBV11-2	TRBJ2-7	CASSLDRVSYEQYF	TGTGCCAGCAGCTTAGACAGGGTCTCCTACGAGCAGTACTTC
.	.	TRBV4-3	TRBJ1-5	CASSQDRGAHQPQHF	TGCGCCAGCAGCCAAGATAGGGGGGCTCATCAGCCCCAGCATTTT
.	.	TRBV12-5	TRBJ2-2	CASGLGGDTGELFF	TGTGCTAGTGGTTTGGGAGGAGACACCGGGGAGCTGTTTTTT
.	.	TRBV7-9	TRBJ1-4	CASTSQQGTVATNEKLFF	TGTGCCAGCACCTCCCAGCAGGGAACGGTAGCAACTAATGAAAAACTGTTTTTT
.	.	TRBV4-1	TRBJ1-5	CASSQEVGQPQHF	TGCGCCAGCAGCCAAGAAGTGGGGCAGCCCCAGCATTTT
.	.	TRBV4-3	TRBJ1-4	CASSQGQGRGEKLFF	TGCGCCAGCAGCCAAGGTCAGGGCCGGGGAGAAAAACTGTTTTTT
.	.	TRBV27	TRBJ1-2	CASSESLNYGYTF	TGTGCCAGCAGTGAAAGCCTAAACTATGGCTACACCTTC
.	.	TRBV11-1	TRBJ1-4	CASSPHTNEKLFF	TGTGCCAGCAGCCCACATACTAATGAAAAACTGTTTTTT
.	.	TRBV20-1	TRBJ1-1	CSASLGGAGTEAFF	TGCAGTGCTAGTCTGGGCGGGGCGGGAACTGAAGCTTTCTTT
.	.	TRBV11-2	TRBJ1-4	CASSSSFATNEKLFF	TGTGCCAGCAGCTCCTCATTTGCAACTAATGAAAAACTGTTTTTT
.	.	TRBV10-3	TRBJ2-7	CVCGASKAPYEQYF	TGTGTCTGCGGGGCTAGCAAGGCCCCCTACGAGCAGTACTTC
.	.	TRBV28	TRBJ1-4	CASSLSGTSLEKLFF	TGTGCCAGCAGTTTATCTGGGACATCGCTTGAAAAACTGTTTTTT
.	.	TRBV9	TRBJ2-5	CASARGAETQYF	TGTGCCAGTGCTCGGGGGGCCGAGACCCAGTACTTC
few	TRBD1	TRBV2	TRBJ2-2	CASSGTGGLSGELFF	TGTGCCAGCAGTGGGACAGGGGGCTTGAGCGGGGAGCTGTTTTTT
.	.	TRBV12-3/TRBV12-4	TRBJ1-2	CASSFWPYGYTF	TGTGCCAGCAGTTTTTGGCCTTATGGCTACACCTTC
.	.	TRBV3-1/TRBV3-2	TRBJ2-1	CASSQANGANEQFF	TGTGCCAGCAGCCAAGCGAACGGGGCCAATGAGCAGTTCTTC